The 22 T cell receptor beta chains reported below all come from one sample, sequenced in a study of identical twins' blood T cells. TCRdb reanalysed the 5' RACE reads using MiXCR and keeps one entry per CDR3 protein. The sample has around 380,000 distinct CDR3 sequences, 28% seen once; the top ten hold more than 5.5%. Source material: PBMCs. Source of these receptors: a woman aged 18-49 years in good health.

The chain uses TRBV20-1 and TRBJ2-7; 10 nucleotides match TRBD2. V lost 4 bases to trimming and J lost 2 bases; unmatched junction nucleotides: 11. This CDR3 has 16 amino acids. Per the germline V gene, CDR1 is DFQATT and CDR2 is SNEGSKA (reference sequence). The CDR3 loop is CSAKLIGLAVPYEQYF. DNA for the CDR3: TGCAGTGCTAAACTCATAGGACTAGCGGTTCCCTACGAGCAGTACTTC.

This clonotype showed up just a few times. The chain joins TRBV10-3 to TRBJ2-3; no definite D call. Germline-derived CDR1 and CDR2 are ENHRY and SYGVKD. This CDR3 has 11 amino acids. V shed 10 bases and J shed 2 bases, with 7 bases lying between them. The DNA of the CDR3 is TGTGCCACCCGAAACACAGATACGCAGTATTTT. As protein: CATRNTDTQYF.

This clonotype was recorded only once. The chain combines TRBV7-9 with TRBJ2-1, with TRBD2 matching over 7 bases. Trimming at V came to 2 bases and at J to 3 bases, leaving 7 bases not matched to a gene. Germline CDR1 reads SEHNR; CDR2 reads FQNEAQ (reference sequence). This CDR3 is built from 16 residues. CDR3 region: CASSLIRLAVYNEQFF. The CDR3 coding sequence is TGTGCCAGCAGCTTAATTCGGCTAGCGGTCTACAATGAGCAGTTCTTC.

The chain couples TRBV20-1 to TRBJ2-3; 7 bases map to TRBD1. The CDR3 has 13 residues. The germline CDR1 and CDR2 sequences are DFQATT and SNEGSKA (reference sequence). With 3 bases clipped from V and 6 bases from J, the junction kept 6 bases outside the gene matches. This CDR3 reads CSASQGVADTQYF. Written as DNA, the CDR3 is TGCAGTGCTAGTCAGGGGGTGGCGGATACGCAGTATTTT.

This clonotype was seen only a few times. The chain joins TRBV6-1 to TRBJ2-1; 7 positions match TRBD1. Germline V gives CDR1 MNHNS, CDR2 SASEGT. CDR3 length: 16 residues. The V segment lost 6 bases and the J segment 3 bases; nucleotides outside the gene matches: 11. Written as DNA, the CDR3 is TGTGCCAGCAGACCTCTGGACAGGATTCTCTACAATGAGCAGTTCTTC. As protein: CASRPLDRILYNEQFF.

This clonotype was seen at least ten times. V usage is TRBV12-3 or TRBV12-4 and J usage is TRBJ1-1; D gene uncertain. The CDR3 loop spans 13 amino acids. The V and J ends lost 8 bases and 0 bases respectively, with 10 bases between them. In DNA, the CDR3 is TGTGCCAGCTCGGTTCAGCTGAACACTGAAGCTTTCTTT. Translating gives CASSVQLNTEAFF.

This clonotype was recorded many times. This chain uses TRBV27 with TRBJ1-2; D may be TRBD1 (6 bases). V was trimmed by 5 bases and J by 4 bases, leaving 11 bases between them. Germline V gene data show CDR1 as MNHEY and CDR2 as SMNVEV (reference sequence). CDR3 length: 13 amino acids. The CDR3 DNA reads TGTGCCAGCAGTCCCTCGACAGGCTATGGCTACACCTTC. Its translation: CASSPSTGYGYTF.

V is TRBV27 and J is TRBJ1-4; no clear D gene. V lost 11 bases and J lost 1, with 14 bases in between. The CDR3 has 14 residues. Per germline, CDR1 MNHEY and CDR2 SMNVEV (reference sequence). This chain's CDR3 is CASAGVVTNEKLFF. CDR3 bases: TGTGCCTCCGCAGGTGTGGTAACTAATGAAAAACTGTTTTTT.

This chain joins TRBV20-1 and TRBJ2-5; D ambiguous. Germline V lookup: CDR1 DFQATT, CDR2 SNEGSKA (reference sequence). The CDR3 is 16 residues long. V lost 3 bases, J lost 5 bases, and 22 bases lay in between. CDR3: CSASLSFLRLRETQYF. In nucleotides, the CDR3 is TGCAGTGCTAGTTTATCCTTTTTGCGGCTTCGGGAGACCCAGTACTTC.

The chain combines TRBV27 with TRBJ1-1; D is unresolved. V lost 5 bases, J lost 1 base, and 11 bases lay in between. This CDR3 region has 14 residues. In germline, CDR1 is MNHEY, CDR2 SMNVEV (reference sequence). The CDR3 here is CASSNHGANTEAFF. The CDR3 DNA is TGTGCCAGCAGTAATCACGGAGCGAACACTGAAGCTTTCTTT.

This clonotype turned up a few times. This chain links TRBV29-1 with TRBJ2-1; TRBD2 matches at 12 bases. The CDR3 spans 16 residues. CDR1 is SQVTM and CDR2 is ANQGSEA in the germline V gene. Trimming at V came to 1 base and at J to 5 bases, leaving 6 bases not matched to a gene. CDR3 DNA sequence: TGCAGCGTTGAAGCCCGGACTAGCGGGACGAACAATGAGCAGTTCTTC. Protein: CSVEARTSGTNNEQFF.

The CDR3 is CSVAGWTEAFF. In DNA, the CDR3 is TGCAGCGTCGCCGGGTGGACTGAAGCTTTCTTT. V is TRBV29-1 and J is TRBJ1-1; the D is unclear. Trimming took off 6 bases at V and 5 bases at J, with 10 bases between the two ends. CDR1 and CDR2 from the germline V gene are SQVTM and ANQGSEA. The CDR3 runs 11 residues.

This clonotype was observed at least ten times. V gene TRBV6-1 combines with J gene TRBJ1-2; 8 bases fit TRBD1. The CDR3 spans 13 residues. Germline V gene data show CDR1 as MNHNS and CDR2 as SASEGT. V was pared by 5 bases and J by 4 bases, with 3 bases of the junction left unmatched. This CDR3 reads CASSWDRSYGYTF. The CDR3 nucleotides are TGTGCCAGCAGTTGGGACAGGTCCTATGGCTACACCTTC.

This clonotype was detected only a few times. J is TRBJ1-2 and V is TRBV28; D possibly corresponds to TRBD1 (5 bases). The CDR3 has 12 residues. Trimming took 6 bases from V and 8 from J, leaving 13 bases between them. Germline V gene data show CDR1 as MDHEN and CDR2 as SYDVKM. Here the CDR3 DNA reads TGTGCCAGCAGGTATACAGGAGGCGGCTACACCTTC. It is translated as CASRYTGGGYTF.

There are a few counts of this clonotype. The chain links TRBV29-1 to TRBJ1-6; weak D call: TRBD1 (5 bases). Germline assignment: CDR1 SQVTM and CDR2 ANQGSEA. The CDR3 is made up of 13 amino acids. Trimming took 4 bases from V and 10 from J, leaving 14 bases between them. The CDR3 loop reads CSVAGSGGSPLHF. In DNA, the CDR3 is TGCAGCGTTGCGGGGTCTGGGGGATCACCCCTCCACTTT.

CDR3 residues: CSAKGAGRTGELFF. The CDR3 region has the DNA TGCAGTGCTAAAGGTGCTGGGAGGACCGGGGAGCTGTTTTTT. The J gene is TRBJ2-2, the V gene TRBV20-1; perhaps TRBD2 as D (6 bases). V dropped 4 bases and J dropped 5 bases, with 14 bases sitting between them. The CDR3 loop spans 14 amino acids. From germline, CDR1 is DFQATT and CDR2 SNEGSKA (reference sequence).

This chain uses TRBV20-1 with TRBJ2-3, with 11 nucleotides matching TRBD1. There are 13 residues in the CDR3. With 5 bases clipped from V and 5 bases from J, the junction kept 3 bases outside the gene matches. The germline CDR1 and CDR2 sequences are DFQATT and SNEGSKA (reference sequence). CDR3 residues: CSALDRGQDTQYF. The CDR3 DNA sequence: TGCAGTGCTTTGGACAGGGGGCAAGATACGCAGTATTTT.

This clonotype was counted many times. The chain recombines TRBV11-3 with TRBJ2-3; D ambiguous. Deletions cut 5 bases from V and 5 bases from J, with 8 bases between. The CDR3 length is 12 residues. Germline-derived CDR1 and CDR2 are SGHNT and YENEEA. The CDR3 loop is CASSPHRDTQYF. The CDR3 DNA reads TGTGCCAGCAGCCCCCACCGAGATACGCAGTATTTT. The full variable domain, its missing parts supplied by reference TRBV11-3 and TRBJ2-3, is EAGVVQSPRYKIIEKKQPVAFWCNPISGHNTLYWYLQNLGQGPELLIRYENEEAVDDSQLPKDRFSAERLKGVDSTLKIQPAELGDSAVYLCASSPHRDTQYFGPGTRLTVL.

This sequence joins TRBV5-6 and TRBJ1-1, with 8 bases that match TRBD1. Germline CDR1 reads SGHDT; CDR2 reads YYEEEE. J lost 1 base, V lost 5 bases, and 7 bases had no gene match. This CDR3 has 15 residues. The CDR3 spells CASSMGDRRNTEAFF. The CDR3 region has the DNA TGTGCCAGCAGTATGGGGGACAGGAGGAACACTGAAGCTTTCTTT.

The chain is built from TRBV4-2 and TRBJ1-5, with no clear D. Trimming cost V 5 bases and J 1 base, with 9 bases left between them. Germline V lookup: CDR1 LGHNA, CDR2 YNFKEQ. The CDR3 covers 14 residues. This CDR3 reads CASSIEGSNQPQHF. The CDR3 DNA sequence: TGTGCCAGCAGCATCGAGGGAAGCAATCAGCCCCAGCATTTT.

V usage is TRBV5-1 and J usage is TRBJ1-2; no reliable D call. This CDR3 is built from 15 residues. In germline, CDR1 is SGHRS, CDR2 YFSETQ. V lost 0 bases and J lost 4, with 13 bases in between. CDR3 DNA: TGCGCCAGCAGCTTGGGTGTCAGGCACAGCTATGGCTACACCTTC. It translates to CASSLGVRHSYGYTF.

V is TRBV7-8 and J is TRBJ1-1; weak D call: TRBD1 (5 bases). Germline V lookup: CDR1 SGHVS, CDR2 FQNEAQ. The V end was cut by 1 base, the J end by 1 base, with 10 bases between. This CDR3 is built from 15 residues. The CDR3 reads CASSLEGLANTEAFF. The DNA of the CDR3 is TGTGCCAGCAGCTTAGAGGGGCTGGCGAACACTGAAGCTTTCTTT. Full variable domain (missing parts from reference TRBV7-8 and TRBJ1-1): GAGVSQSPRYKVAKRGQDVALRCDPISGHVSLFWYQQALGQGPEFLTYFQNEAQLDKSGLPSDRFFAERPEGSVSTLKIQRTQQEDSAVYLCASSLEGLANTEAFFGQGTRLTVV.